The rows below give T cell receptor beta chains drawn from one sample of a study of shared clonotypes between healthy human individuals. The protocol was immunoSEQ multiplex PCR, while the TCRdb copy is restricted to in-frame clones and leaves out a portion. The sample records around 350,000 clones, more than 60% being singletons. The sample taken for sequencing was memory CD4+ T cells sorted from blood. The receptors here all came from a man aged 25-40 years in good health. Each CDR3 is given with its conserved first and last residue. D genes are given only for firm matches. Part of the rows lack a size; the others show once, few, many or a class for expanded clones.

clone size,V gene,D gene,J gene,CDR3 protein,CDR3 DNA
-,TRBV6-6,TRBD2,TRBJ2-2,CASRRLADNTGELFF,TGTGCCAGCAGGCGACTAGCGGATAACACCGGGGAGCTGTTTTTT
-,TRBV28,TRBD1,TRBJ1-1,CASRLQGALTEAFF,TGTGCCAGCAGATTACAGGGGGCGCTCACTGAAGCTTTCTTT
-,TRBV7-2,-,TRBJ1-2,CASSSPQGYGYTF,TGTGCCAGCAGCTCCCCTCAGGGCTATGGCTACACCTTC
-,TRBV11-2,TRBD2,TRBJ2-3,CASSLVAGVGTDTQYF,TGTGCCAGCAGCTTGGTAGCGGGAGTTGGCACAGATACGCAGTATTTT
-,TRBV27,-,TRBJ2-7,CASSPSGKFAQYF,TGTGCCAGCAGTCCCTCTGGGAAGTTCGCGCAGTACTTC
-,TRBV5-1,-,TRBJ1-1,CASSLLGSGSNTEAFF,TGCGCCAGCAGCTTGCTTGGGTCCGGATCGAACACTGAAGCTTTCTTT
-,TRBV2,-,TRBJ1-3,CASSAQRQENTIYF,TGTGCCAGCAGTGCACAGCGTCAGGAAAACACCATATATTTT
-,TRBV7-6,TRBD1,TRBJ1-1,CASKDRGNTEAFF,TGTGCCAGCAAGGACAGGGGCAACACTGAAGCTTTCTTT
-,TRBV29-1,TRBD2,TRBJ2-1,CSVFPTSSPNEQFF,TGCAGCGTTTTCCCGACTAGCTCCCCCAATGAGCAGTTCTTC
few,TRBV9,-,TRBJ2-1,CASTKAGGKGDEQFF,TGTGCCAGCACCAAAGCGGGCGGAAAGGGGGATGAGCAGTTCTTC
-,TRBV11-2,-,TRBJ1-6,CASSLGNSPLHF,TGTGCCAGCAGCTTAGGAAATTCACCCCTCCACTTT
-,TRBV7-2,TRBD2,TRBJ2-1,CASSPLAGSYNEQFF,TGTGCCAGCAGCCCGCTAGCGGGATCATACAATGAGCAGTTCTTC
-,TRBV7-8,-,TRBJ1-6,CASSLVGLNNSPLHF,TGTGCCAGCAGCTTAGTGGGACTGAATAATTCACCCCTCCACTTT
once,TRBV7-8,TRBD2,TRBJ2-7,CASSLVASGLIPPEQYF,TGTGCCAGCAGCTTAGTTGCTAGCGGGTTGATCCCCCCCGAGCAGTACTTC
-,TRBV6-5,-,TRBJ2-7,CASSYSYFLGDEQYF,TGTGCCAGCAGCTACTCGTATTTTTTGGGGGACGAGCAGTACTTC
-,TRBV10-1,TRBD2,TRBJ2-1,CASKCLPLAGPNNEQFF,TGCGCCAGCAAGTGCCTGCCGCTAGCGGGGCCTAACAATGAGCAGTTCTTC
-,TRBV6-1,-,TRBJ1-2,CASSLNTQNYGYTF,TGTGCCAGCAGCCTCAACACCCAAAACTATGGCTACACCTTC
-,TRBV7-2,-,TRBJ1-5,CASRENSNQPQHF,TGTGCCAGCAGGGAGAATAGCAATCAGCCCCAGCATTTT
-,TRBV6-1,-,TRBJ1-4,CASDTGGTNEKLFF,TGTGCCAGCGACACCGGGGGGACCAATGAAAAACTGTTTTTT
many,TRBV19,TRBD1,TRBJ1-1,CASSIPTGGNTEAFF,TGTGCCAGTAGTATCCCGACAGGGGGCAACACTGAAGCTTTCTTT
-,TRBV29-1,TRBD1,TRBJ2-7,CSVKQGASYEQYF,TGCAGCGTTAAACAGGGGGCGAGTTACGAGCAGTACTTC
few,TRBV6-6,-,TRBJ2-7,CASSNPGNSYEQYF,TGTGCCAGCAGTAATCCGGGGAACTCCTACGAGCAGTACTTC
once,TRBV5-1,-,TRBJ2-3,CASSLYPTYSTDTQYF,TGCGCCAGCAGCCTATACCCGACATATAGCACAGATACGCAGTATTTT
few,TRBV27,TRBD1,TRBJ2-1,CASKTGGSYNEQFF,TGTGCCAGCAAAACAGGGGGCTCCTACAATGAGCAGTTCTTC
-,TRBV5-6,-,TRBJ1-1,CASRTENTEAFF,TGTGCCAGCAGGACAGAGAACACTGAAGCTTTCTTT
-,TRBV19,TRBD2,TRBJ2-1,CASNPTSGSYNEQFF,TGTGCCAGTAACCCCACTAGCGGATCCTACAATGAGCAGTTCTTC
-,TRBV2,-,TRBJ1-1,CASRIRTTTMNTEAFF,TGTGCCAGCAGGATCAGGACCACAACTATGAACACTGAAGCTTTCTTT
-,TRBV5-1,TRBD1,TRBJ2-2,CASSPGTGATGELFF,TGCGCCAGCAGCCCTGGGACAGGGGCCACCGGGGAGCTGTTTTTT
-,TRBV6-5,-,TRBJ1-2,CASSMGGFYGYTF,TGTGCCAGCAGTATGGGCGGGTTCTATGGCTACACCTTC
-,TRBV29-1,-,TRBJ2-5,CSVDTMGQETQYF,TGCAGCGTTGATACCATGGGCCAAGAGACCCAGTACTTC
-,TRBV7-6,-,TRBJ1-4,CASSLTPLSGNEKLFF,TGTGCCAGCAGCTTGACCCCCTTGAGTGGGAATGAAAAACTGTTTTTT
few,TRBV28,-,TRBJ1-4,CASSFSGGPTNEKLFF,TGTGCCAGCAGTTTCTCTGGCGGGCCCACTAATGAAAAACTGTTTTTT
-,TRBV30,TRBD1,TRBJ2-7,CAWSGQGLYEQYF,TGTGCCTGGAGTGGACAGGGTCTTTACGAGCAGTACTTC
-,TRBV5-6,-,TRBJ2-3,CASSQVDTQYF,TGTGCCAGCAGCCAAGTGGATACGCAGTATTTT
-,TRBV9,-,TRBJ1-3,CASSPQPSSSGNTIYF,TGTGCCAGCAGCCCCCAACCGTCGAGCTCTGGAAACACCATATATTTT
-,TRBV9,TRBD1,TRBJ1-3,CASSSTLPGQGSTIYF,TGTGCCAGCAGCTCAACTTTACCGGGACAGGGAAGCACCATATATTTT
-,TRBV28,-,TRBJ1-5,CASRPPGNNQPQHF,TGTGCCAGCAGGCCCCCCGGGAACAATCAGCCCCAGCATTTT
many,TRBV10-3,-,TRBJ2-1,CASRDSYNEQFF,TGTGCCAGCCGAGACAGCTACAATGAGCAGTTCTTC
-,TRBV1,-,TRBJ2-7,CTSSQRGSGGAVWEQYF,TGCACCAGCAGCCAACGCGGGAGCGGGGGCGCAGTGTGGGAGCAGTACTTC
-,TRBV9,TRBD1,TRBJ2-5,CASSMGQKETQYF,TGTGCCAGCAGCATGGGACAGAAAGAGACCCAGTACTTC
-,TRBV7-9,-,TRBJ1-4,CASSLVSQANEKLFF,TGTGCCAGCAGCTTAGTCTCTCAGGCTAATGAAAAACTGTTTTTT